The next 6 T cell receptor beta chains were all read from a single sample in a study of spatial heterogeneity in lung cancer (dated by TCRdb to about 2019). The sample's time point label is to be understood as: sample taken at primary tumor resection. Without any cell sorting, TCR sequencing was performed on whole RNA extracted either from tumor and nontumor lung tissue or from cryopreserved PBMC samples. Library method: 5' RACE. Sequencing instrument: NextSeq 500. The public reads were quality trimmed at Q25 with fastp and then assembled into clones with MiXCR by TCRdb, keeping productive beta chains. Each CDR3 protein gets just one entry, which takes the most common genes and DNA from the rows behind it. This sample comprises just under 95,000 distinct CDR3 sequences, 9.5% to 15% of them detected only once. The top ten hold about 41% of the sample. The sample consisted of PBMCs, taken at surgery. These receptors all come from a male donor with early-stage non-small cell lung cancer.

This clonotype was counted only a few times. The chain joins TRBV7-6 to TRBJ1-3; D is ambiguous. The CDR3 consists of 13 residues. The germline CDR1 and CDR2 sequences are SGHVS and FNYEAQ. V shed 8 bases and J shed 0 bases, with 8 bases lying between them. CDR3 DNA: TGTGCCAGCTCTACAGCCTCTGGAAACACCATATATTTT. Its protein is CASSTASGNTIYF.

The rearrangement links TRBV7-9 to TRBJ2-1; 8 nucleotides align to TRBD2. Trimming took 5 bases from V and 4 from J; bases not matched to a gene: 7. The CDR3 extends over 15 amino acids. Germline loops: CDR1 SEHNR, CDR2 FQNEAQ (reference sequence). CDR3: CASSISGDQYNEQFF. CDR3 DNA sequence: TGTGCCAGCAGCATTAGCGGGGATCAGTACAATGAGCAGTTCTTC.

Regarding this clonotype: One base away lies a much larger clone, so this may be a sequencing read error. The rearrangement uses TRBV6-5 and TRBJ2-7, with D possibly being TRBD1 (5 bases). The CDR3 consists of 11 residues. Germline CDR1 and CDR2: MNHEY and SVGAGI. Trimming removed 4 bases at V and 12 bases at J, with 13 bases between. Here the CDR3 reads CASSFSGHRYF. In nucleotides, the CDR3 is TGTGCCAGCAGTTTCTCAGGGCATAGGTACTTC.

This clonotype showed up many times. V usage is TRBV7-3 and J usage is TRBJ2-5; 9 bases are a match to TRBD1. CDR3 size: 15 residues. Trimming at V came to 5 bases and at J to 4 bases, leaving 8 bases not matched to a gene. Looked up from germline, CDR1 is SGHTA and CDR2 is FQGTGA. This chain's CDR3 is CASSPTGQGLETQYF. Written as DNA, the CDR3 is TGTGCCAGCAGCCCAACGGGACAGGGATTAGAGACCCAGTACTTC.

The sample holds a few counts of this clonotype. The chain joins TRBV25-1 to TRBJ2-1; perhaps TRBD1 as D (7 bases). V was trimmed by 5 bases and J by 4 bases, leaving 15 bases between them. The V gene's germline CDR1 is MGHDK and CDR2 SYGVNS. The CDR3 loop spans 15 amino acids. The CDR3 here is CASSPQGGRYNEQFF. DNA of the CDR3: TGTGCCAGCAGTCCCCAGGGGGGCAGGTACAATGAGCAGTTCTTC.

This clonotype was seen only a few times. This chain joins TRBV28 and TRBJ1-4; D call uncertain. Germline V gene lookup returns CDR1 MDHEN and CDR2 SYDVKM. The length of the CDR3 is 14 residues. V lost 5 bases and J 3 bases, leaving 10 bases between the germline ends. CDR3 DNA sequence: TGTGCCAGCAGTCCCCAAGCACCTAATGAAAAACTGTTTTTT. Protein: CASSPQAPNEKLFF.